This T cell receptor (beta chain) emerged from a study of Graves' ophthalmopathy and Graves' hyperthyroidism. Study overall: Hyperthyroidism is called stable when no ophthalmopathy develops within 18 months of follow-up.

Orbital computed tomography, together with clinical symptoms, serum thyroxine, TRAb and thyroid ultrasound, was used for diagnosis. This clonotype was found many times. Its target is not known. Amplification from RNA transcripts yielded the TCR beta CDR3 regions. A first-round RT-PCR used HTBI primers, followed by a second-round multiplex PCR. TCRdb re-derived calls from the multiplex PCR reads in MiXCR, one entry per CDR3 protein. This table holds over a million distinct CDR3 sequences, roughly two fifths found once. General study results and limits: Sensitivity reached nearly 71% and specificity approximately 72% when the model predicted ophthalmopathy progression. Most clonotypes expanded in thyroid above 0.001 frequency were present in blood too.

V shed 0 bases, J shed 4 bases, and the junction held 13 bases outside the gene matches. Germline V CDR1 and CDR2: DFQATT, SNEGSKA (reference sequence). This CDR3 has 17 residues. The origin of this receptor is an adult man with Graves' hyperthyroidism. The chain combines TRBV20-1 with TRBJ2-7; 9 bases are shared with TRBD2. Material for sequencing was peripheral blood or thyroid tissue (not recorded which). The CDR3 reads CSARDYGPTSGYYEQYF. DNA of the CDR3: TGCAGTGCTAGAGATTATGGACCGACTAGCGGCTATTACGAGCAGTACTTC.